The following is a T cell receptor beta chain sequence with its context. It has no known antigen specificity. Per-base qualities were not stored, and no clone one base away is much larger. The sample comes from a study of blood T cell repertoires in COVID-19 (dated by TCRdb to about 2020). Regarding the complete study: Samples covering the acute and convalescent phases of COVID-19 were provided by collaborators in the United States, Italy and Spain. The material from the prospective study consisted of cDNA or gDNA derived from T cells, B-cell-depleted T cells, or PBMCs. Subjects who had been exposed to COVID-19, were actively infected with it, or had recovered from it provided the deeply sampled blood TCRbeta repertoires that made up the dataset. A freely available public database, intended as a resource for researchers studying the immune response to SARS-CoV-2, is where the repertoires were released. Samples were obtained from the ongoing ImmuneRACE study (first 160 participants) and from 1,254 subjects provided by 6 global collaborators. Nearly every sample came with metadata listing a de-identified subject ID, COVID-19 status, age in years and sex. Where HLA class I and class II types were available, the types were taken from metadata supplied by the sample provider, not from assay-based typing.

There are 13 amino acids in the CDR3, from cysteine to phenylalanine inclusive. The kept DNA is CDR3 alone, 39 bases in frame from the first base. Ends trimmed: V by 5 bases, J by 4 bases; bases unmatched to a gene: 4. From a lookup of the germline V gene, CDR1 and CDR2 are KGHSH and LQKENI. TCRbeta CDR3 regions were amplified from genomic DNA using the immunoSEQ Assay, a bias-controlled multiplex PCR. Per the original workflow: The number of nucleated cells in each sample was estimated from the amplification of reference gene primers within the assay. To quantify the absolute abundance of each unique TCRbeta CDR3 rearrangement, sequence reads were collapsed and filtered. Productive Simpson clonality was computed per sample as the square root of Simpson's diversity index over productive rearrangements. TCRdb took over this immuneACCESS table, retaining in-frame rearrangements with V and J assigned. Such tables are incomplete; in checked studies, under half of the missing clones stem from an unresolved V gene, and the remainder is unexplained. Clone size and the V and J calls come from that table; the DNA yielded D and trimming. The sample contains more than 140,000 clones, more than 65% of them found a single time. The leading ten clones occupy 7.2% of the sample.

Collaborating institutions collected whole blood in K2EDTA tubes following their own protocols. For TCRbeta analysis, collaborators shipped samples in one of three forms: frozen whole blood, isolated PBMCs, or DNA extracted from either of those sample types. Findings and caveats that apply to the study as a whole: How much clinical and demographic metadata was included differed by source and by participant, and the metadata was provided uncurated.

Sequenced sample: peripheral blood. The origin of this receptor is a woman aged 50 to 60 in a cohort sampled during active or convalescent COVID-19. This sequence uses TRBV18 and TRBJ1-2, with 7 central nucleotides matching TRBD1. CDR3 sequence: CASSTQGGYGYTF. The nucleotide sequence is TGTGCCAGCTCAACCCAGGGGGGCTATGGCTACACCTTC.